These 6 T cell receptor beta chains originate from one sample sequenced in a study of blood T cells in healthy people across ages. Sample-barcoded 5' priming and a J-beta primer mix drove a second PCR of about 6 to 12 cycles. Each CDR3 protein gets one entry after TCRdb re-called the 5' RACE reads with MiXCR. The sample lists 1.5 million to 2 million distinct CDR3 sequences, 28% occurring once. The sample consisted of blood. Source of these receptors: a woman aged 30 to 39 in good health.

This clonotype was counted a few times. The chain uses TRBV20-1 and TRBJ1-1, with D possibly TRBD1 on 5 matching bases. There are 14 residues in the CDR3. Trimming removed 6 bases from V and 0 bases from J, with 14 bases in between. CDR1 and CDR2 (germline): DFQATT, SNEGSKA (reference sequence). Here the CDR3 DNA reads TGCAGTGCCGCTTCGCGACAGATGAACACTGAAGCTTTCTTT. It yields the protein CSAASRQMNTEAFF.

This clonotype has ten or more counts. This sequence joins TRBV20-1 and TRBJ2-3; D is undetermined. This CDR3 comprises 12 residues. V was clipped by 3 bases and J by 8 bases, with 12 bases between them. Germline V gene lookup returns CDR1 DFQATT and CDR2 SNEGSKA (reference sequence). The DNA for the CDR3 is TGCAGTGCTAGGGGAAACATCCCTACGCAGTATTTT. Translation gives CSARGNIPTQYF.

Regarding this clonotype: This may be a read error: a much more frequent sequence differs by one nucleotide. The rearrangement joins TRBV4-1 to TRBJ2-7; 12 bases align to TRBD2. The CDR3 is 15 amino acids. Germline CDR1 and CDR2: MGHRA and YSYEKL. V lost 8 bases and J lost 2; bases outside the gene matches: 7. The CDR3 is CASGRLAGVTYEQYF. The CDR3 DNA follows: TGCGCCAGCGGTAGACTAGCGGGGGTTACCTACGAGCAGTACTTC.

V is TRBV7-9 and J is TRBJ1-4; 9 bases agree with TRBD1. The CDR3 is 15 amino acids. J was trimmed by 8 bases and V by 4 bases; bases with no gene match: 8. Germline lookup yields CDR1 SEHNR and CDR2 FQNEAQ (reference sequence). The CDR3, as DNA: TGTGCCAGCAGCTCGTGGACAGGGGTAACGGAAAAACTGTTTTTT. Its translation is CASSSWTGVTEKLFF.

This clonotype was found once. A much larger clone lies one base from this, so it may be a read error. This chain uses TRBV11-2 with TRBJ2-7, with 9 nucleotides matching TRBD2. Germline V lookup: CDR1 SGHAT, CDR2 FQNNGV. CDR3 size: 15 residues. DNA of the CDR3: TGTGCCAGCAGCCCGGGACTAGCCGCCTCCTACAAGCAGTACTTC. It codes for CASSPGLAASYKQYF.

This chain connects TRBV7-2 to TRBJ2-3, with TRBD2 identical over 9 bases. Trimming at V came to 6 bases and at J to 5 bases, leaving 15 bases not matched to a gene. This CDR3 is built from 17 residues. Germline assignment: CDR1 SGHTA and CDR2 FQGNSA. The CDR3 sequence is CASSSTLWAGGKDTQYF. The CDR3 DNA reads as TGTGCCAGCAGTTCCACACTGTGGGCGGGAGGGAAAGATACGCAGTATTTT.